This TCR beta chain is from a study of blood T cell repertoires in COVID-19. J gave up 4 bases and V 5 bases, and 9 bases lay outside the gene matches. The CDR3 length is 15 residues. The germline V gene encodes CDR1 SGHVS and CDR2 FQNEAQ. The method was immunoSEQ multiplex PCR; TCRdb's version includes in-frame clones alone and lacks a portion of them. In the table there are 220,000 or so clones, roughly four fifths of which are singletons. V usage is TRBV7-8 and J usage is TRBJ1-1; 8 bases fit TRBD1. The sequence came from a woman aged 55-69 years who had recovered from COVID-19. Sequenced sample: PBMCs or T cells enriched from blood (not recorded which). The CDR3 DNA is TGTGCCAGCAGCCCCGACAGGGGTGAGGGCACTGAAGCTTTCTTT. Translated: CASSPDRGEGTEAFF.